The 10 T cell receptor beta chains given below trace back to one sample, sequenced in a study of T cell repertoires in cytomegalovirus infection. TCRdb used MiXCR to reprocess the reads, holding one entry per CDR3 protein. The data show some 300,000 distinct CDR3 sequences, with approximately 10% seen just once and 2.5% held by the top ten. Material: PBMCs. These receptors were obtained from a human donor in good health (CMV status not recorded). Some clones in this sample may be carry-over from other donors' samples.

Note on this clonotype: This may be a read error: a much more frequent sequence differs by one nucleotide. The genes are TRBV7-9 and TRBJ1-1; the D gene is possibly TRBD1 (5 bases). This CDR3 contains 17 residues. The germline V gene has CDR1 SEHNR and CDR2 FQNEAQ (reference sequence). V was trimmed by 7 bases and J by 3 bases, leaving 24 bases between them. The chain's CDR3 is CASNFSVRDPFDTEAFF. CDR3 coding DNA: TGTGCCAGCAACTTCTCAGTACGGGACCCATTTGACACTGAAGCTTTCTTT.

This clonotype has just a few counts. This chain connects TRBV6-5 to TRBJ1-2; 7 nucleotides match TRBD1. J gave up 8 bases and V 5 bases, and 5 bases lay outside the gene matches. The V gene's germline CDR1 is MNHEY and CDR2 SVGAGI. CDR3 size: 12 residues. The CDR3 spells CASSRQGSGYTF. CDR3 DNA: TGTGCCAGCAGTCGACAGGGATCCGGCTACACCTTC.

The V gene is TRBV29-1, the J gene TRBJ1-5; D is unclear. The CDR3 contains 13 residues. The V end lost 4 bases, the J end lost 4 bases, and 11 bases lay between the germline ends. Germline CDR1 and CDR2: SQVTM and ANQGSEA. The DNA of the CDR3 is TGCAGCGTTGTATTGGACGGGAATCAGCCCCAGCATTTT. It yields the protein CSVVLDGNQPQHF.

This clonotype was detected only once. The CDR3 here is CSGTGATGELFF. The CDR3 DNA follows: TGCAGCGGGACAGGGGCCACCGGGGAGCTGTTTTTT. This chain links TRBV29-1 with TRBJ2-2; TRBD1 agrees at 9 bases. Germline V gene sequence: CDR1 SQVTM, CDR2 ANQGSEA. With 7 bases clipped from V and 4 bases from J, the junction kept 1 base outside the gene matches. This CDR3 contains 12 residues.

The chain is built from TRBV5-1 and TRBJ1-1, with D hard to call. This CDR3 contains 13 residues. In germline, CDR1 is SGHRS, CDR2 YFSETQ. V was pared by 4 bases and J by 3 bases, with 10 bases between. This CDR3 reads CASSLMWDTEAFF. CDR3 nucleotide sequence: TGCGCCAGCAGCCTTATGTGGGACACTGAAGCTTTCTTT.

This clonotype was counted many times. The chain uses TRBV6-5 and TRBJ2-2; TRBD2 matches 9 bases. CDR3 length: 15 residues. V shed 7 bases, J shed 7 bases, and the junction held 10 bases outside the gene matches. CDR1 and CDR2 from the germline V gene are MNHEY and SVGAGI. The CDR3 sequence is CASNERGDLNGELFF. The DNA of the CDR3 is TGTGCCAGCAACGAGCGGGGGGATTTGAACGGGGAGCTGTTTTTT.

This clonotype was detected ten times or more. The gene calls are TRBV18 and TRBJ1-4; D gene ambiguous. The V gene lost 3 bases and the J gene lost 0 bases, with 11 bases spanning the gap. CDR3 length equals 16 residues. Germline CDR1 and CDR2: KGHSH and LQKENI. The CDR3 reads CASSPFRTTTNEKLFF. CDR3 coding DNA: TGTGCCAGCTCACCTTTCAGGACCACAACTAATGAAAAACTGTTTTTT.

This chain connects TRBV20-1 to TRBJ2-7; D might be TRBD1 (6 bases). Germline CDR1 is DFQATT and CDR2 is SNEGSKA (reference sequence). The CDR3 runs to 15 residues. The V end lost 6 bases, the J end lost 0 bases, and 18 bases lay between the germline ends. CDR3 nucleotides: TGCAGTGCCTCCATCAGGGGTTATGCCTCCTACGAGCAGTACGTC. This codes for CSASIRGYASYEQYV.

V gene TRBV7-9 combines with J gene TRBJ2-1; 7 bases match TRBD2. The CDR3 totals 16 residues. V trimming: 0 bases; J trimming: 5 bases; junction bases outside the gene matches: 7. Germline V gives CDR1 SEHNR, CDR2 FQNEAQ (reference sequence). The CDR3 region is CASSLAVVAGDNEQFF. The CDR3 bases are TGTGCCAGCAGCTTAGCCGTCGTGGCGGGGGACAATGAGCAGTTCTTC.

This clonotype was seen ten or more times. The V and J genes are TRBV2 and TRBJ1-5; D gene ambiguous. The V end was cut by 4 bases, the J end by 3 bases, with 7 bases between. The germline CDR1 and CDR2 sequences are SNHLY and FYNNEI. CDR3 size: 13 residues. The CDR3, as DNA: TGTGCCAGCAGTGCTGACACCAATCAGCCCCAGCATTTT. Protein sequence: CASSADTNQPQHF.